One and the same sample provided the 19 T cell receptor beta chains below, sequenced in a study. The method was immunoSEQ multiplex PCR; TCRdb's version includes in-frame clones alone and lacks a portion of them. The table has around 50,000 clones, approximately 93% seen once; the top ten hold around 10%. Sample: PBMCs. These receptors originate from a man aged 35-49 years with rheumatoid arthritis.

The genes are TRBV28 and TRBJ2-3; D might be TRBD1 (6 bases). V lost 6 bases to trimming and J lost 2 bases, with 15 bases between them. The CDR3 length is 15 residues. Germline V gives CDR1 MDHEN, CDR2 SYDVKM. The CDR3 sequence: CASRKSGVHTDTQYF. CDR3 sequence (DNA): TGTGCCAGCAGGAAATCAGGGGTCCACACAGATACGCAGTATTTT.

Worth noting for this clone: Mismatch with germline at one junction end may stem from a read error. V is TRBV28 and J is TRBJ1-5; 10 bases fit TRBD1. Germline CDR1 and CDR2: MDHEN and SYDVKM. This CDR3 region has 15 residues. The CDR3 sequence: CTSSSGTGDNQPQHF. As DNA, the CDR3 is TGTACCAGCAGTTCGGGGACAGGGGACAATCAGCCCCAGCATTTT.

Details on this clone: This specimen includes other DNA sequences encoding the same CDR3. J is TRBJ1-3 and V is TRBV5-1; the D is unclear. V was cut by 0 bases and J by 0 bases, with 10 bases left in between. In germline, CDR1 is SGHRS, CDR2 YFSETQ. This CDR3 contains 16 residues. The CDR3 reads CASSLGRTFSGNTIYF. The CDR3 DNA follows: TGCGCCAGCAGCTTGGGACGCACATTCTCTGGAAACACCATATATTTT. Together with reference TRBV5-1 and TRBJ1-3, the CDR3 gives the full variable domain: KAGVTQTPRYLIKTRGQQVTLSCSPISGHRSVSWYQQTPGQGLQFLFEYFSETQRNKGNFPGRFSGRQFSNSRSEMNVSTLELGDSALYLCASSLGRTFSGNTIYFGEGSWLTVV.

This clone was observed a single time. The J gene is TRBJ2-2, the V gene TRBV6-4; D gene uncertain. The CDR3 extends over 12 amino acids. Trimming removed 3 bases from V and 7 bases from J, with 6 bases in between. Germline V CDR1 and CDR2: MRHNA, SNTAGT. The CDR3 region is CASSDGVGELFF. The CDR3 coding sequence is TGTGCCAGCAGTGATGGGGTCGGGGAGCTGTTTTTT.

The chain has TRBV5-4 and TRBJ1-4; 9 bases agree with TRBD1. CDR3 length equals 17 residues. V shed 4 bases and J 0 bases; nucleotides not matched to a gene: 7. CDR1 is SGHNT, CDR2 YYREEE, per germline (reference sequence). The CDR3 region has the DNA TGTGCCAGCAGCCGAGTAGGACAGGGGCCAACTAATGAAAAACTGTTTTTT. Translated: CASSRVGQGPTNEKLFF.

Points on this clone: One junction end does not reproduce the germline sequence, and a read error may be involved. V and J are TRBV7-9 and TRBJ2-7, with no clear D. The germline CDR1 and CDR2 sequences are SEHNR and FQNEAQ (reference sequence). The CDR3 runs 15 residues. The CDR3 DNA reads TGTGCCAGCAGCCCCACCACCTTAATCTCCTACAAGCAGTACTTC. This codes for CASSPTTLISYKQYF.

V usage is TRBV7-8 and J usage is TRBJ2-7; a possible D gene is TRBD1 (6 bases). Trimming removed 1 base at V and 2 bases at J, with 12 bases between. This CDR3 is 15 amino acids long. CDR1 and CDR2 (germline): SGHVS, FQNEAQ. The CDR3 here is CASSLVGTGPYEQYF. CDR3 nucleotides: TGTGCCAGCAGCTTAGTTGGTACAGGGCCCTACGAGCAGTACTTC. The entire variable domain, with the rest obtained from reference TRBV7-8 and TRBJ2-7, is as follows: GAGVSQSPRYKVAKRGQDVALRCDPISGHVSLFWYQQALGQGPEFLTYFQNEAQLDKSGLPSDRFFAERPEGSVSTLKIQRTQQEDSAVYLCASSLVGTGPYEQYFGPGTRLTVT.

The chain combines TRBV28 with TRBJ1-5; no clear D. The CDR3 has 16 amino acids. Per germline, CDR1 MDHEN and CDR2 SYDVKM. V was cut by 1 base and J by 0 bases, with 10 bases left in between. The CDR3 coding sequence is TGTGCCAGCAGTTTATATTCCCGGGGTAGCAATCAGCCCCAGCATTTT. Amino acid sequence: CASSLYSRGSNQPQHF.

The rearrangement links TRBV9 to TRBJ2-2; D is unresolved. Germline V CDR1 and CDR2: SGDLS, YYNGEE. V lost 0 bases, J lost 1 base, and 10 bases lay in between. CDR3 length: 16 residues. The CDR3, as DNA: TGTGCCAGCAGCGTAGCTCGGAGTAGGAACACCGGGGAGCTGTTTTTT. It codes for CASSVARSRNTGELFF. The complete variable domain, with remaining parts taken from reference TRBV9 and TRBJ2-2, reads DSGVTQTPKHLITATGQRVTLRCSPRSGDLSVYWYQQSLDQGLQFLIQYYNGEERAKGNILERFSAQQFPDLHSELNLSSLELGDSALYFCASSVARSRNTGELFFGEGSRLTVL.

The chain couples TRBV4-3 to TRBJ2-1; 9 nucleotides align to TRBD2. Germline V gene lookup returns CDR1 LGHNA and CDR2 YSLEER. This CDR3 has 17 amino acids. V shed 0 bases, J shed 4 bases, and the junction held 7 bases outside the gene matches. The CDR3 DNA sequence: TGCGCCAGCAGCCAAGATCGGGCAAGCGGGAGGTACAATGAGCAGTTCTTC. Its protein product is CASSQDRASGRYNEQFF.

The rearrangement joins TRBV27 to TRBJ2-7; 7 nucleotides agree with TRBD2. The CDR3 totals 14 residues. Germline V CDR1 and CDR2: MNHEY, SMNVEV (reference sequence). Losses at the gene ends were 4 bases for V and 0 bases for J; bases not matched to a gene: 3. CDR3 in amino acids: CASSSGGSSYEQYF. For the CDR3, the DNA is TGTGCCAGCAGTTCTGGCGGGAGCTCCTACGAGCAGTACTTC.

V is TRBV7-9 and J is TRBJ2-1; TRBD2 matches at 9 bases. Trimming removed 5 bases from V and 4 bases from J; junction bases left unmatched: 6. There are 15 residues in the CDR3. Germline V CDR1 and CDR2: SEHNR, FQNEAQ (reference sequence). CDR3 in amino acids: CASSTGTSPYNEQFF. CDR3 coding DNA: TGTGCCAGCAGCACGGGGACTAGCCCTTACAATGAGCAGTTCTTC.

The rearrangement links TRBV7-2 to TRBJ2-3, with D perhaps matching TRBD1 or TRBD2 (5 bases each). In germline, CDR1 is SGHTA, CDR2 FQGNSA. CDR3 length: 14 amino acids. V was clipped by 7 bases and J by 2 bases, with 13 bases between them. Written as DNA, the CDR3 is TGTGCCAGCACCCCTTTCGGGGCCACAGATACGCAGTATTTT. Amino acid sequence: CASTPFGATDTQYF.

V and J are TRBV6-1 and TRBJ1-3; D ambiguous. The germline V and J ends were trimmed by 2 bases and 0 bases, with 2 bases remaining between them. The CDR3 has 13 residues. Germline CDR1 reads MNHNS; CDR2 reads SASEGT. The CDR3 sequence is CASSESSGNTIYF. For the CDR3, the DNA is TGTGCCAGCAGTGAAAGCTCTGGAAACACCATATATTTT.

The chain is built from TRBV6-5 and TRBJ2-1, with TRBD1 matching over 7 bases. V was pared by 6 bases and J by 7 bases, with 12 bases of the junction left unmatched. The CDR3 has 15 residues. Germline V CDR1 and CDR2: MNHEY, SVGAGI. CDR3 in DNA: TGTGCCAGCAGGAGGGACAGCGGCGCTGGGAATGAGCAGTTCTTC. Its translation is CASRRDSGAGNEQFF.

This sequence joins TRBV7-2 and TRBJ2-7, with 9 bases aligning to TRBD2. The CDR3 runs 16 residues. CDR1 and CDR2 from the germline V gene are SGHTA and FQGNSA. V lost 6 bases to trimming and J lost 4 bases; unmatched junction nucleotides: 13. The CDR3 is CASRNSGSPTGYEQYF. The DNA of the CDR3 is TGTGCCAGCAGAAATAGCGGGAGCCCAACAGGGTACGAGCAGTACTTC.

V usage is TRBV4-1 and J usage is TRBJ1-5; D not certain. The length of the CDR3 is 15 residues. Germline V CDR1 and CDR2: MGHRA, YSYEKL. With 1 base removed from V and 8 bases from J, the gap between germline ends came to 15 bases. Here the CDR3 DNA reads TGCGCCAGCAGCCAAGGTGTCGAGGGTTGGGAGCCCCAGCATTTT. Its protein is CASSQGVEGWEPQHF.

This sequence joins TRBV5-4 and TRBJ1-1; D ambiguous. Trimming stripped 1 base from V and 0 bases from J, with 10 bases between. The CDR3 contains 15 residues. From germline, CDR1 is SGHNT and CDR2 YYREEE (reference sequence). The CDR3 sequence: CASSLIDNMNTEAFF. CDR3 coding DNA: TGTGCCAGCAGCTTGATCGACAACATGAACACTGAAGCTTTCTTT.

The chain is built from TRBV19 and TRBJ2-1; 13 bases line up with TRBD2. From germline, CDR1 is LNHDA and CDR2 SQIVND (reference sequence). The CDR3 contains 16 residues. J was trimmed by 8 bases and V by 6 bases; bases with no gene match: 10. The chain's CDR3 is CASSHVLAGGSHEQFF. CDR3 coding DNA: TGTGCCAGTAGCCACGTACTAGCGGGGGGGTCCCATGAGCAGTTCTTC.